This TCR beta chain stems from a study of cytomegalovirus exposure and HLA in healthy donors. Per the germline V gene, CDR1 is SGHVS and CDR2 is FNYEAQ. V was pared by 4 bases and J by 4 bases, with 7 bases between. CDR3 size: 12 residues. Sequencing was performed with immunoSEQ multiplex PCR; in TCRdb, only in-frame clones are kept and a portion is missing. Of roughly 130,000 clones listed, 89% are singletons. The TCR was taken from a woman aged 18 to 35 in good health and CMV-seropositive. The rearrangement uses TRBV7-6 and TRBJ1-2; D uncertain. Sequencing was performed on PBMCs. CDR3 loop: CASSSDSYGYTF. In DNA, the CDR3 is TGTGCCAGCAGCTCCGACTCCTATGGCTACACCTTC.